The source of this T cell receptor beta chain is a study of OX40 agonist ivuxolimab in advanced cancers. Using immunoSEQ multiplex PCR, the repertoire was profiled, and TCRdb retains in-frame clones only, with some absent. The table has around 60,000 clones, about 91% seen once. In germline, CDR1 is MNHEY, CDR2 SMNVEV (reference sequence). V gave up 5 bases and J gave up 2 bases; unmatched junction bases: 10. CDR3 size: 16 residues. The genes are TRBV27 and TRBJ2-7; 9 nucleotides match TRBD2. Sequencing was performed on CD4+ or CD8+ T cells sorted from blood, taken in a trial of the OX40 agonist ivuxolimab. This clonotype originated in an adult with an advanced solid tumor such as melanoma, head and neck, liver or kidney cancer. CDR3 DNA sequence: TGTGCCAGCAGTCCCTATGGGCGGGAGGGAACCTACGAGCAGTACTTC. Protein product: CASSPYGREGTYEQYF.